This note documents a single T cell receptor beta chain sequence. The data belong to a study of cytomegalovirus exposure and HLA in healthy donors. Trimming at V came to 0 bases and at J to 6 bases, leaving 3 bases not matched to a gene. The CDR3 has 14 amino acids. Germline V CDR1 and CDR2: SGHTA, FQGNSA. The assay was immunoSEQ multiplex PCR, and TCRdb's table has in-frame clones only and misses some. The sample yields 250,000 to 350,000 clones, about nine tenths seen once. This sequence originates from a woman younger than 35 in good health and CMV-seronegative. The rearrangement uses TRBV7-2 and TRBJ2-3; 7 bases are a match to TRBD2. Sample: PBMCs. The CDR3 loop is CASSLAGGMDTQYF. DNA of the CDR3: TGTGCCAGCAGCTTAGCGGGAGGGATGGATACGCAGTATTTT.